Listed here are 18 T cell receptor beta chains from one sample, sequenced in a study of chemoradiotherapy in HPV16-positive cancers. The protocol was immunoSEQ multiplex PCR, while the TCRdb copy is restricted to in-frame clones and leaves out a portion. The sample yields about 36,000 clones, about nine tenths seen once. This specimen was blood, taken from a patient who underwent chemoradiotherapy. The receptor source for this set is a human donor with HPV-associated anogenital cancer.

The chain carries TRBV15 and TRBJ1-6, with TRBD1 identical over 8 bases. The germline V gene has CDR1 LNHNV and CDR2 YYDKDF (reference sequence). V gave up 10 bases and J gave up 8 bases; unmatched junction bases: 4. The CDR3 extends over 12 amino acids. The CDR3 DNA is TGTGCCAGGACAGGGAGTGATTCACCCCTCCACTTT. Encoded protein: CARTGSDSPLHF.

For the CDR3, the DNA is TGTGCCAGTAGTATAGGCCCAGGGGTGGGTCAGCCCCAGCATTTT. Protein product: CASSIGPGVGQPQHF. This chain links TRBV19 with TRBJ1-5; D may be TRBD1 (6 bases). Between the trimmed V and J ends, which lost 1 base and 6 bases, there was a span of 13 bases. The CDR3 contains 15 residues. Germline CDR1 and CDR2: LNHDA and SQIVND (reference sequence).

This chain connects TRBV13 to TRBJ2-7; D ambiguous. Trimming removed 1 base from V and 7 bases from J, with 8 bases in between. Per the germline V gene, CDR1 is PRHDT and CDR2 is FYEKMQ (reference sequence). The CDR3 has 12 residues. In nucleotides, the CDR3 is TGTGCCAGCAGCTTAGATTGGGATGAGCAGTACTTC. Protein sequence: CASSLDWDEQYF.

The V gene is TRBV6-1, the J gene TRBJ1-2; TRBD1 aligns across 7 bases. Germline loops: CDR1 MNHNS, CDR2 SASEGT. With V trimmed by 0 bases and J by 6 bases, 10 bases remained unmatched. The CDR3 length is 16 residues. In nucleotides, the CDR3 is TGTGCCAGCAGTGAAGCGCGACAGGGCTCAGGGGATGGCTACACCTTC. This sequence encodes CASSEARQGSGDGYTF.

DNA of the CDR3: TGCGCCAGCAGCCAAGACAGGGCTGATAATTCACCCCTCCACTTT. Its translation: CASSQDRADNSPLHF. V gene TRBV4-3 combines with J gene TRBJ1-6, with D perhaps TRBD1 (5 bases). Per the germline V gene, CDR1 is LGHNA and CDR2 is YSLEER. V gave up 0 bases and J gave up 5 bases, with 8 bases separating them. There are 15 residues in the CDR3.

The V gene is TRBV4-2, the J gene TRBJ2-1; no clear D. CDR3 length: 15 amino acids. CDR1 LGHNA and CDR2 YNFKEQ come from the germline V gene. The V and J ends lost 5 bases and 4 bases respectively, with 15 bases between them. This CDR3 is CASSFTSGQYNEQFF. The CDR3 DNA reads as TGTGCCAGCAGCTTTACCTCGGGCCAGTACAATGAGCAGTTCTTC.

This rearrangement joins TRBV4-1 to TRBJ1-2; D is unclear. V lost 4 bases, J lost 1 base, and 19 bases lay in between. The CDR3 spans 17 residues. Germline-derived CDR1 and CDR2 are MGHRA and YSYEKL. The DNA for the CDR3 is TGCGCCAGCAGCCCCCGGTTGAACAGAATTCTTAACTATGGCTACACCTTC. Its protein product is CASSPRLNRILNYGYTF.

The chain links TRBV19 to TRBJ2-3; D might be TRBD1 (6 bases). The CDR3 is 15 residues long. CDR1 and CDR2 (germline): LNHDA, SQIVND (reference sequence). Trimming took off 3 bases at V and 0 bases at J, with 10 bases between the two ends. Here the CDR3 DNA reads TGTGCCAGTAGTATGGGGGCAGGGAGCACAGATACGCAGTATTTT. Amino acids: CASSMGAGSTDTQYF. Combining the CDR3 with reference TRBV19 and TRBJ2-3 gives the whole variable domain DGGITQSPKYLFRKEGQNVTLSCEQNLNHDAMYWYRQDPGQGLRLIYYSQIVNDFQKGDIAEGYSVSREKKESFPLTVTSAQKNPTAFYLCASSMGAGSTDTQYFGPGTRLTVL.

The chain is built from TRBV9 and TRBJ2-7; 11 bases map to TRBD1. Germline lookup yields CDR1 SGDLS and CDR2 YYNGEE. The ends lost 4 bases at V and 7 bases at J; junction bases unmatched: 10. The length of the CDR3 is 15 residues. DNA for the CDR3: TGTGCCAGCAGCTACCTAGGGACAGGGGGAGAGGAGCAGTACTTC. Its protein is CASSYLGTGGEEQYF.

This chain connects TRBV4-1 to TRBJ2-7, with 10 nucleotides matching TRBD1. This CDR3 has 15 residues. CDR1 and CDR2 from the germline V gene are MGHRA and YSYEKL. With 4 bases clipped from V and 5 bases from J, the junction kept 8 bases outside the gene matches. The CDR3 bases are TGCGCCAGCAGCCGATCACGACAGGGGGCCAACGAGCAGTACTTC. Translation gives CASSRSRQGANEQYF.

The gene calls are TRBV4-2 and TRBJ1-2, with 7 bases fitting TRBD1. V was pared by 4 bases and J by 6 bases, with 8 bases of the junction left unmatched. From germline, CDR1 is LGHNA and CDR2 YNFKEQ. CDR3 size: 14 residues. This CDR3 reads CASSRRQGWDGYTF. The CDR3 DNA sequence: TGTGCCAGCAGCCGACGACAGGGTTGGGATGGCTACACCTTC.

The chain has TRBV11-2 and TRBJ1-1; a possible D gene is TRBD1 (5 bases). With 1 base removed from V and 3 bases from J, the gap between germline ends came to 15 bases. This CDR3 is 16 amino acids long. CDR1 SGHAT and CDR2 FQNNGV come from the germline V gene. The CDR3 DNA reads as TGTGCCAGCAGCTTAGTCGGAAGGGGCGCAGACACTGAAGCTTTCTTT. This codes for CASSLVGRGADTEAFF.

The gene calls are TRBV11-2 and TRBJ2-3; possibly TRBD2 for D (6 bases). Germline loops: CDR1 SGHAT, CDR2 FQNNGV. The CDR3 is 16 amino acids. V was cut by 4 bases and J by 1 base, with 15 bases left in between. The CDR3 nucleotides are TGTGCCAGCAGCTCAAAACCGGGACTTGGCACAGATACGCAGTATTTT. Translating it yields CASSSKPGLGTDTQYF.

The CDR3 sequence: CASSLEPGSNEQYF. The CDR3 bases are TGTGCCAGCAGTTTGGAACCGGGGTCCAACGAGCAGTACTTC. V gene TRBV27 combines with J gene TRBJ2-7; a weak D match, TRBD2 (5 bases). Germline CDR1 reads MNHEY; CDR2 reads SMNVEV (reference sequence). The CDR3 extends over 14 amino acids. The V end lost 3 bases, the J end lost 5 bases, and 14 bases lay between the germline ends.

This chain uses TRBV19 with TRBJ1-2, with TRBD1 identical over 9 bases. V lost 5 bases, J lost 5 bases, and 9 bases stayed unmatched. This CDR3 is 15 amino acids long. Per germline, CDR1 LNHDA and CDR2 SQIVND (reference sequence). CDR3 nucleotides: TGTGCCAGTAGTGGACCGGGACAGGGACTATATGGCTACACCTTC. Amino acids: CASSGPGQGLYGYTF. The whole variable domain, filled in from reference TRBV19 and TRBJ1-2, reads DGGITQSPKYLFRKEGQNVTLSCEQNLNHDAMYWYRQDPGQGLRLIYYSQIVNDFQKGDIAEGYSVSREKKESFPLTVTSAQKNPTAFYLCASSGPGQGLYGYTFGSGTRLTVV.

This chain links TRBV5-4 with TRBJ1-3, with 7 bases identical to TRBD1. There are 14 residues in the CDR3. From germline, CDR1 is SGHNT and CDR2 YYREEE (reference sequence). Germline trimming cut 3 bases from V and 2 bases from J; bases unmatched to any gene: 2. The CDR3 is CASSSDRAGNTIYF. The CDR3 DNA is TGTGCCAGCAGCTCCGACAGGGCTGGAAACACCATATATTTT. Supplemented by reference TRBV5-4 and TRBJ1-3, the full variable domain reads ETGVTQSPTHLIKTRGQQVTLRCSSQSGHNTVSWYQQALGQGPQFIFQYYREEENGRGNFPPRFSGLQFPNYSSELNVNALELDDSALYLCASSSDRAGNTIYFGEGSWLTVV.

This rearrangement joins TRBV5-1 to TRBJ2-1; D perhaps matches TRBD2 (6 bases). The germline V gene encodes CDR1 SGHRS and CDR2 YFSETQ. Between the trimmed V and J ends, which lost 3 bases and 7 bases, there was a span of 20 bases. CDR3 length: 16 residues. In nucleotides, the CDR3 is TGCGCCAGCAGCTGGGCCCCGGGGGTTCTCTTAAATGAGCAGTTCTTC. It codes for CASSWAPGVLLNEQFF.

The chain uses TRBV7-8 and TRBJ2-7; the D is unclear. CDR3 length: 14 residues. Trimming shortened V by 2 bases and J by 4 bases, and 12 bases separated the two germline ends. From germline, CDR1 is SGHVS and CDR2 FQNEAQ. CDR3 DNA: TGTGCCAGCAGCTTATACTCCGGACGGTACGAGCAGTACTTC. The encoded protein is CASSLYSGRYEQYF.